One sample yielded the 10 T cell receptor beta chains listed below, sequenced in a study of blood T cells in healthy people across ages. Together with a sample-barcoded 5' primer, a J-beta primer mix was included in a second PCR lasting 7 to 11 cycles. TCRdb called the 5' RACE reads again in MiXCR, with one record for every CDR3 protein. The sample lists 1.4 million or so distinct CDR3 sequences, approximately 43% seen once, with under 5% in the top ten. The sequenced material came from blood. The receptor source for this set is a young woman in good health.

The chain couples TRBV5-1 to TRBJ2-5, with 8 bases that match TRBD1. The V and J ends lost 1 base and 2 bases, in that order; junction bases with no gene match: 10. This CDR3 spans 17 amino acids. CDR1 and CDR2 from the germline V gene are SGHRS and YFSETQ. CDR3 nucleotides: TGCGCCAGCAGCTTGCTAACAGGGGGAATCAAACAAGAGACCCAGTACTTC. It codes for CASSLLTGGIKQETQYF. The variable domain in full, with the rest retrieved from reference TRBV5-1 and TRBJ2-5, is KAGVTQTPRYLIKTRGQQVTLSCSPISGHRSVSWYQQTPGQGLQFLFEYFSETQRNKGNFPGRFSGRQFSNSRSEMNVSTLELGDSALYLCASSLLTGGIKQETQYFGPGTRLLVL.

This clonotype has a handful of counts. The J gene is TRBJ2-5, the V gene TRBV2; D is ambiguous. The germline V gene has CDR1 SNHLY and CDR2 FYNNEI. The CDR3 covers 13 residues. Deletions cut 6 bases from V and 7 bases from J, with 15 bases between. The CDR3 DNA reads as TGTGCCAGCAGCTCAACAACGTCCGGGACCCAGTACTTC. Translating gives CASSSTTSGTQYF.

This chain uses TRBV7-9 with TRBJ2-1; D not certain. V gave up 6 bases and J gave up 4 bases, with 16 bases separating them. CDR3 length: 15 residues. Germline CDR1 reads SEHNR; CDR2 reads FQNEAQ (reference sequence). CDR3 DNA sequence: TGTGCCAGCAGTTTGGGAAACCGATTGTACAATGAGCAGTTCTTC. Residues: CASSLGNRLYNEQFF.

At least ten counts were recorded for this clonotype. A read error may account for a junction end that differs from germline. The chain links TRBV4-3 to TRBJ2-1; D gene ambiguous. The CDR3 sequence is 11 residues long. CDR1 LGHNA and CDR2 YSLEER come from the germline V gene. The CDR3 DNA is TGTGCCAGCCGTAATTACAATGAGCAGTTCTTC. This sequence encodes CASRNYNEQFF.

V gene TRBV5-6 combines with J gene TRBJ2-5, with no clear D. The end of the DNA is better explained by TRBJ2-7, so the J call may be wrong. From germline, CDR1 is SGHDT and CDR2 YYEEEE. The CDR3 length is 14 residues. DNA of the CDR3: TGTGCCAGCAGCGTGGTTGGCTACGGGTACGAGCAGTACTTC. Protein product: CASSVVGYGYEQYF.

This chain uses TRBV5-5 with TRBJ1-6; a possible D gene is TRBD1 (6 bases). Germline V gene data show CDR1 as SGHKS and CDR2 as YYEKEE (reference sequence). The germline V and J ends were trimmed by 1 base and 5 bases, with 7 bases remaining between them. The CDR3 length is 14 residues. CDR3 sequence: CASSLSGDNSPLHF. DNA for the CDR3: TGTGCCAGCAGCTTGTCAGGGGATAATTCACCCCTCCACTTT.

This clonotype appeared a few times. The rearrangement links TRBV21-1 to TRBJ2-7; the table's D call, TRBD2, has no DNA check behind it. TRBV21-1 is given as a pseudogene. The CDR3 runs 14 residues. The CDR3 DNA reads as TGTGCCAGTCCGGAGGGCGGCAGAACCTACGAGCAGTACTTC. Amino acid sequence: CASPEGGRTYEQYF.

The chain links TRBV29-1 to TRBJ2-3; possibly TRBD2 for D (5 bases). The CDR3 loop spans 15 amino acids. V lost 0 bases to trimming and J lost 6 bases, with 16 bases between them. Germline V gene data show CDR1 as SQVTM and CDR2 as ANQGSEA. The CDR3 here is CSVEDRVGSWDTQYF. The CDR3 DNA follows: TGCAGCGTTGAAGATAGGGTGGGGAGTTGGGATACGCAGTATTTT.

This clonotype was counted a few times. The gene calls are TRBV7-2 and TRBJ2-1; D not resolved. This CDR3 spans 13 amino acids. Trimming removed 2 bases from V and 5 bases from J, with 7 bases in between. Germline V lookup: CDR1 SGHTA, CDR2 FQGNSA. CDR3 DNA sequence: TGTGCCAGCAGCTTACGTTCCGACAATGAGCAGTTCTTC. Its translation is CASSLRSDNEQFF.

The chain couples TRBV20-1 to TRBJ2-3, with D possibly being TRBD2 (6 bases). The CDR3 length is 12 residues. Per the germline V gene, CDR1 is DFQATT and CDR2 is SNEGSKA (reference sequence). V gave up 4 bases and J gave up 2 bases, with 7 bases separating them. The CDR3 protein is CSATDYTDTQYF. CDR3 nucleotide sequence: TGCAGTGCTACGGACTACACAGATACGCAGTATTTT.